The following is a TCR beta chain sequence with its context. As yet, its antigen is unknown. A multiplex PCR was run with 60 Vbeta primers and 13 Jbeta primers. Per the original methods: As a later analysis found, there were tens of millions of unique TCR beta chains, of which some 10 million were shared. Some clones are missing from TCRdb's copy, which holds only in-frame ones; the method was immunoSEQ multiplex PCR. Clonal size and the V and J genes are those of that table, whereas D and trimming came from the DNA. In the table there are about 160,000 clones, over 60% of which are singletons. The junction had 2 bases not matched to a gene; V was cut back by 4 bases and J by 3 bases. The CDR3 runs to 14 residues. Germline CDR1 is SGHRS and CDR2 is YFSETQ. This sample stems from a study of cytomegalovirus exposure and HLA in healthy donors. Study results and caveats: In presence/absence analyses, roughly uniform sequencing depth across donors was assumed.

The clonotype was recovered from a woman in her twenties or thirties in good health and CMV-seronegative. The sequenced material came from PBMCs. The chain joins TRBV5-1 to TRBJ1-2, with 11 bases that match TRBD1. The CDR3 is CASSTGQGDYGYTF. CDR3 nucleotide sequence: TGCGCCAGCAGCACGGGACAGGGGGACTATGGCTACACCTTC.